This T cell receptor beta chain was captured by sequencing in a study of T cells in Graves' hyperthyroidism and ophthalmopathy. The study defined stable Graves' hyperthyroidism as no ophthalmopathy progression within 18 months. A remark on this clonotype: Its antigen remains unidentified.

Template material for amplifying TCR beta CDR3 regions consisted of RNA transcripts. The study used the HTBI primer set for a first-round RT-PCR of the TCR CDR3. In TCRdb, the multiplex PCR reads were re-called with MiXCR into one record per CDR3 protein. The sample shows under 700,000 distinct CDR3 sequences, around 42% of them seen only once. General observations from the study: A model using 13 V-J features told ophthalmopathy apart from stable hyperthyroidism. Expanded thyroid clonotypes (above 0.001) were mostly also found in blood. The model predicted ophthalmopathy a median approximately 6 months before onset.

The receptor was derived from a woman younger than 35 with Graves' hyperthyroidism. The sequenced sample consisted of peripheral blood or thyroid tissue (not recorded which).

The CDR3 region has the DNA TGTGCCAGCAGTGGTTCCGGGTCGTCAAATTCACCCCTCCACTTT. The encoded protein is CASSGSGSSNSPLHF. The chain joins TRBV2 to TRBJ1-6; no clear D gene. Trimming removed 4 bases from V and 7 bases from J, with 14 bases in between. The CDR3 runs 15 residues. Germline CDR1 is SNHLY and CDR2 is FYNNEI.